Shown below are 13 T cell receptor beta chains from a single sample sequenced in a study of cytomegalovirus exposure and HLA in healthy donors. The PCR was carried out with 60 Vbeta primers and 13 Jbeta primers. The data were produced by immunoSEQ multiplex PCR, yet TCRdb's version contains in-frame clones alone and is incomplete. Seen here are fewer than 200,000 clones, roughly 80% observed once, and the top ten hold 3% to 4.5%. Specimen: PBMCs. The receptor set was obtained from a man aged 30-40 years in good health and CMV-seropositive.

The V and J genes are TRBV6-6 and TRBJ1-1, with 10 bases fitting TRBD1. The V gene end was trimmed by 4 bases and the J gene end by 10 bases; junction bases not matched to a gene: 9. Germline CDR1 and CDR2: MNHNY and SVGAGI (reference sequence). The CDR3 is 14 residues long. CDR3 loop: CASSWTGTGEGAFF. In DNA, the CDR3 is TGTGCCAGCAGTTGGACCGGGACAGGGGAGGGAGCTTTCTTT.

The V call is TRBV6-6, the J call TRBJ2-2, with TRBD1 identical over 8 bases. Germline trimming cut 4 bases from V and 1 base from J; bases unmatched to any gene: 2. This CDR3 contains 15 residues. Germline V CDR1 and CDR2: MNHNY, SVGAGI (reference sequence). The CDR3 sequence is CASSWTGLNTGELFF. CDR3 nucleotide sequence: TGTGCCAGCAGTTGGACAGGGCTGAACACCGGGGAGCTGTTTTTT.

The V gene is TRBV28, the J gene TRBJ2-5; TRBD2 matches at 12 bases. Looked up from germline, CDR1 is MDHEN and CDR2 is SYDVKM. Losses at the gene ends were 6 bases for V and 3 bases for J; bases not matched to a gene: 14. The CDR3 extends over 18 amino acids. CDR3 protein: CASSFPLRLAGAEETQYF. The CDR3 DNA reads as TGTGCCAGCAGCTTCCCGCTACGACTAGCGGGGGCGGAAGAGACCCAGTACTTC. The whole variable domain, remainder taken from reference TRBV28 and TRBJ2-5, is DVKVTQSSRYLVKRTGEKVFLECVQDMDHENMFWYRQDPGLGLRLIYFSYDVKMKEKGDIPEGYSVSREKKERFSLILESASTNQTSMYLCASSFPLRLAGAEETQYFGPGTRLLVL.

The chain carries TRBV18 and TRBJ2-2, with D perhaps TRBD2 (6 bases). The germline V and J ends were trimmed by 6 bases and 0 bases, with 8 bases remaining between them. Germline values: CDR1 KGHSH, CDR2 LQKENI. This CDR3 is built from 14 residues. The DNA for the CDR3 is TGTGCCAGCTCGGGACTGACGAACACCGGGGAGCTGTTTTTT. Translation gives CASSGLTNTGELFF.

This clone occurred a few times. This sequence joins TRBV4-1 and TRBJ1-5; TRBD1 agrees at 8 bases. Per the germline V gene, CDR1 is MGHRA and CDR2 is YSYEKL. CDR3 length equals 14 residues. The trim removed 4 bases at V and 4 bases at J, leaving 3 bases unmatched. The CDR3 bases are TGCGCCAGCAGCCCCCAGGGGGCTAATCAGCCCCAGCATTTT. This codes for CASSPQGANQPQHF.

The V call is TRBV28, the J call TRBJ2-4, with 12 positions matching TRBD2. The V gene end was trimmed by 2 bases and the J gene end by 0 bases; junction bases not matched to a gene: 5. The length of the CDR3 is 18 residues. Germline lookup yields CDR1 MDHEN and CDR2 SYDVKM. This CDR3 reads CASSLRLAGGIAKNIQYF. CDR3 in DNA: TGTGCCAGCAGTTTACGTCTAGCGGGGGGGATAGCCAAAAACATTCAGTACTTC. Full variable domain (outside the CDR3, taken from reference TRBV28 and TRBJ2-4): DVKVTQSSRYLVKRTGEKVFLECVQDMDHENMFWYRQDPGLGLRLIYFSYDVKMKEKGDIPEGYSVSREKKERFSLILESASTNQTSMYLCASSLRLAGGIAKNIQYFGAGTRLSVL.

This chain links TRBV28 with TRBJ1-1; tentatively, D is TRBD1 (6 bases). V lost 4 bases to trimming and J lost 0 bases, with 18 bases between them. Germline V lookup: CDR1 MDHEN, CDR2 SYDVKM. This CDR3 spans 17 amino acids. CDR3 sequence reads: CASSSRTATIMNTEAFF. Here the CDR3 DNA reads TGTGCCAGCAGTTCGAGGACAGCTACTATAATGAACACTGAAGCTTTCTTT. The variable domain in full, with the rest retrieved from reference TRBV28 and TRBJ1-1, is DVKVTQSSRYLVKRTGEKVFLECVQDMDHENMFWYRQDPGLGLRLIYFSYDVKMKEKGDIPEGYSVSREKKERFSLILESASTNQTSMYLCASSSRTATIMNTEAFFGQGTRLTVV.

V and J are TRBV7-9 and TRBJ1-4; the D gene is possibly TRBD1 (6 bases). This CDR3 is built from 14 residues. V was cut by 5 bases and J by 4 bases, with 11 bases left in between. The V gene's germline CDR1 is SEHNR and CDR2 FQNEAQ (reference sequence). Here the CDR3 reads CASSTGQFNEKLFF. CDR3 DNA: TGTGCCAGCAGCACCGGACAGTTTAATGAAAAACTGTTTTTT.

The V and J genes are TRBV6-1 and TRBJ2-3; 9 bases agree with TRBD1. Germline values: CDR1 MNHNS, CDR2 SASEGT. The length of the CDR3 is 14 residues. V gave up 3 bases and J gave up 5 bases; unmatched junction bases: 3. CDR3 DNA sequence: TGTGCCAGCAGTGATGAGGGACAGGGAGATACGCAGTATTTT. Protein: CASSDEGQGDTQYF.

The chain links TRBV4-1 to TRBJ2-5; 11 nucleotides align to TRBD2. V lost 4 bases and J lost 2; bases outside the gene matches: 3. This CDR3 spans 15 amino acids. Germline lookup yields CDR1 MGHRA and CDR2 YSYEKL. The CDR3 protein is CASSPGTSGQETQYF. In DNA form, the CDR3 reads TGCGCCAGCAGCCCCGGGACTAGCGGACAAGAGACCCAGTACTTC.

V is TRBV5-4 and J is TRBJ2-1; 8 bases line up with TRBD2. Germline trimming cut 2 bases from V and 3 bases from J; bases unmatched to any gene: 4. The length of the CDR3 is 15 residues. In germline, CDR1 is SGHNT, CDR2 YYREEE (reference sequence). CDR3 in DNA: TGTGCCAGCAGCTTAAGCGGGGGCAACTACAATGAGCAGTTCTTC. It encodes CASSLSGGNYNEQFF.

This sequence joins TRBV29-1 and TRBJ2-6, with 7 bases matching TRBD1. The CDR3 totals 20 residues. The germline V gene encodes CDR1 SQVTM and CDR2 ANQGSEA. The V gene end was trimmed by 7 bases and the J gene end by 0 bases; junction bases not matched to a gene: 21. CDR3 sequence: CSGDWDGDTGVASGANVLTF. CDR3 in DNA: TGCAGCGGTGATTGGGACGGGGATACAGGGGTCGCCTCTGGGGCCAACGTCCTGACTTTC.

The V and J genes are TRBV9 and TRBJ2-3, with TRBD2 matching 8 bases. Germline lookup yields CDR1 SGDLS and CDR2 YYNGEE. The CDR3 consists of 15 residues. Trimming removed 0 bases from V and 3 bases from J; junction bases left unmatched: 3. Here the CDR3 DNA reads TGTGCCAGCAGCGTAGGTAGCGGGGTTACAGATACGCAGTATTTT. It encodes CASSVGSGVTDTQYF.